These T cell receptor beta chains were read from a single sample in a study of T cell repertoires in cytomegalovirus infection. One entry per CDR3 protein results from TCRdb running MiXCR on the reads. The sample lists about 440,000 distinct CDR3 sequences, roughly 31% occurring once. Sequenced sample: PBMCs. The receptors derive from a human donor in good health (CMV status not recorded). Some clones in this sample may be carry-over from other donors' samples. Each CDR3 is given with its conserved first and last residue. A D gene is named only where the DNA matches it firmly. The listing skips clone size in some rows; elsewhere it reads once, few, many or a size class.

13	TRBD1	TRBJ2-7	few	TRBV14	CASGWTGSHEQYF	TGTGCCAGCGGCTGGACAGGGAGCCACGAGCAGTACTTC
16	TRBD1	TRBJ2-1	-	TRBV19	CASSPGTGGPYNEQFF	TGTGCCAGTAGCCCCGGGACAGGGGGACCCTACAATGAGCAGTTCTTC
17	TRBD2	TRBJ2-5	few	TRBV7-8	CASSPTLAGAFSETQYF	TGTGCCAGCAGCCCGACACTAGCGGGGGCCTTCTCGGAGACCCAGTACTTC
17	-	TRBJ1-6	-	TRBV2	CASSGETESSYNSPLHF	TGTGCCAGCAGTGGCGAAACAGAGAGCTCCTATAATTCACCCCTCCACTTT
14	-	TRBJ1-2	few	TRBV6-5	CASSDHGGDYGYTF	TGTGCCAGCAGTGATCATGGGGGCGACTATGGCTACACCTTC
15	-	TRBJ2-5	few	TRBV7-9	CASSLAGHDTETQYF	TGTGCCAGCAGCTTAGCGGGACACGATACCGAGACCCAGTACTTC
15	-	TRBJ1-5	many	TRBV5-5	CASSLGVGGSQPQHF	TGTGCCAGCAGCCTGGGGGTCGGGGGAAGTCAGCCCCAGCATTTT
15	-	TRBJ1-2	-	TRBV4-1	CASSQDRTRNYGYTF	TGCGCCAGCAGCCAAGACAGGACACGAAACTATGGCTACACCTTC
14	-	TRBJ2-7	few	TRBV20-1	CSARDWLNSYEQYF	TGCAGTGCTAGAGATTGGCTCAACTCCTACGAGCAGTACTTC
11	-	TRBJ1-6	-	TRBV3-1	CASSSGGQLHF	TGTGCCAGCAGCTCCGGAGGACAACTCCACTTT
16	-	TRBJ2-1	-	TRBV5-1	CASRKLGGPSYNEQFF	TGCGCCAGCAGAAAACTCGGGGGGCCGTCCTACAATGAGCAGTTCTTC
17	-	TRBJ1-2	few	TRBV4-1	CASSQDEDRRANYGYTF	TGCGCCAGCAGCCAAGATGAGGACAGAAGAGCTAACTATGGCTACACCTTC
16	-	TRBJ1-5	-	TRBV12-3/TRBV12-4	CASRTGAEYSNQPQHF	TGTGCCAGCAGGACGGGGGCTGAGTATAGCAATCAGCCCCAGCATTTT
12	-	TRBJ1-2	few	TRBV7-2	CASSLHGDGYTF	TGTGCCAGCAGCTTGCATGGAGATGGCTACACCTTC
16	TRBD1	TRBJ1-1	-	TRBV18	CASSPKEGTANTEAFF	TGTGCCAGCTCACCGAAAGAAGGGACAGCGAACACTGAAGCTTTCTTT
15	TRBD1	TRBJ2-7	-	TRBV11-2	CASSLDRTGPYEQYF	TGTGCCAGCAGCTTAGACCGGACAGGGCCCTACGAGCAGTACTTC
17	-	TRBJ1-6	-	TRBV12-3/TRBV12-4	CASSLGRRALHYSPLHF	TGTGCCAGCAGTTTGGGCCGCAGGGCCCTTCACTATTCACCCCTCCACTTT
12	-	TRBJ2-1	-	TRBV19	CASSFTTNEQFF	TGTGCCAGTAGTTTTACAACTAATGAGCAGTTCTTC
17	TRBD2	TRBJ2-1	few	TRBV7-2	CASSPNLRGGSYNEQFF	TGTGCCAGCAGCCCCAACCTGCGGGGGGGTTCCTACAATGAGCAGTTCTTC
17	TRBD1	TRBJ1-5	many	TRBV7-8	CASSLDRDRGPHQPQHF	TGTGCCAGCAGCTTAGACCGAGACAGGGGCCCTCATCAGCCCCAGCATTTT
13	-	TRBJ1-1	-	TRBV19	CASTSDGNTEAFF	-
18	-	TRBJ1-5	many	TRBV12-3/TRBV12-4	CASSKSIGARAGNQPQHF	TGTGCCAGCAGTAAATCCATCGGAGCTCGAGCGGGCAATCAGCCCCAGCATTTT
14	TRBD1	TRBJ1-1	-	TRBV7-6	CASSLGTGLTEAFF	TGTGCCAGCAGCTTAGGGACAGGGCTCACTGAAGCTTTCTTT
18	TRBD1	TRBJ2-6	few	TRBV6-5	CASSYAYRGRLGANVLTF	TGTGCCAGCAGTTACGCATACAGGGGGCGCCTAGGGGCCAACGTCCTGACTTTC
16	TRBD1	TRBJ2-2	-	TRBV4-2	CASSHQMTGKTGELFF	TGTGCCAGCAGCCACCAAATGACAGGGAAAACCGGGGAGCTGTTTTTT
14	-	TRBJ2-2	few	TRBV7-3	CASSLTVNTGELFF	TGTGCCAGCAGCTTAACAGTGAACACCGGGGAGCTGTTTTTT
15	-	TRBJ2-1	many	TRBV7-9	CASSKAVPTYNEQFF	TGTGCCAGCAGCAAAGCAGTGCCTACCTACAATGAGCAGTTCTTC
15	-	TRBJ2-7	few	TRBV25-1	CASSAQEGGSYEQYF	TGTGCCAGCAGCGCACAGGAGGGGGGCTCCTACGAGCAGTACTTC
15	TRBD1	TRBJ1-1	-	TRBV15	CATSRGTGEDTEAFF	TGTGCCACCAGCAGAGGAACAGGGGAGGACACTGAAGCTTTCTTT
11	-	TRBJ1-4	-	TRBV20-1	CSASQPEKLFF	TGCAGTGCTAGTCAACCTGAAAAACTGTTTTTT
13	-	TRBJ2-4	-	TRBV5-1	CASSLGSGDIQYF	TGCGCCAGCAGCTTAGGCTCAGGGGACATTCAGTACTTC
16	TRBD2	TRBJ2-1	-	TRBV2	CASSQFLAGGTLKQFF	TGTGCCAGCAGTCAGTTCCTAGCGGGGGGTACCCTTAAGCAGTTCTTC
18	TRBD1	TRBJ2-1	-	TRBV7-2	CASSSWGGAGTGGGEQFF	TGTGCCAGCAGCTCCTGGGGGGGGGCCGGGACAGGGGGCGGTGAGCAGTTCTTC
15	-	TRBJ1-2	-	TRBV20-1	CSASRGKKEAYGYTF	TGCAGTGCTAGCAGGGGAAAGAAGGAGGCCTATGGCTACACCTTC
16	TRBD1	TRBJ2-7	-	TRBV6-1	CASSPIGQGASGEQYF	TGTGCCAGCAGCCCGATCGGACAGGGGGCGTCGGGAGAGCAGTACTTC
16	TRBD2	TRBJ2-3	few	TRBV19	CASSPGGTAGGVGQYF	TGTGCCAGTAGTCCGGGGGGGACGGCCGGAGGGGTGGGGCAGTATTTT
15	TRBD1	TRBJ2-2	many	TRBV12-3/TRBV12-4	CASSGTGGPTGELFF	TGTGCCAGCAGTGGGACAGGGGGGCCCACCGGGGAGCTGTTTTTT
16	TRBD1	TRBJ2-2	few	TRBV6-6	CASNLPGTGYTGELFF	TGTGCCAGCAACCTACCGGGGACAGGGTACACCGGGGAGCTGTTTTTT